These 22 T cell receptor beta chains originate from one sample sequenced in a study of T-cell reconstitution after alpha-beta-depleted transplantation in children. Construction of the TCRbeta library involved unique molecular identifiers. TCRdb re-derived calls from the PCR reads in MiXCR, one entry per CDR3 protein. There are about 420,000 distinct CDR3 sequences in the sample; 15% to 20% occur only once, and about 32% lies in the top ten. The source material was PBMCs, mostly from graft donor cells, sampled 360 days after TCRalphabeta/CD19-depleted stem cell transplant. Receptor source: a boy in the first two years of life who had a stem cell transplant for Wiskott-Aldrich syndrome, so the T cells may come from the graft donor.

This clonotype was counted between two and nine times. This rearrangement joins TRBV4-3 to TRBJ2-3; 14 bases line up with TRBD2. Germline values: CDR1 LGHNA, CDR2 YSLEER. The V gene end was trimmed by 1 base and the J gene end by 7 bases; junction bases not matched to a gene: 4. The CDR3 sequence is 16 residues long. CDR3 bases: TGCGCCAGCAGCCAAGTGGGACTAGCGGGAGCACATACGCAGTATTTT. Translation: CASSQVGLAGAHTQYF.

This chain connects TRBV29-1 to TRBJ2-4; D might be TRBD2 (6 bases). This CDR3 is 14 amino acids long. Germline V gives CDR1 SQVTM, CDR2 ANQGSEA. The V end was cut by 4 bases, the J end by 0 bases, with 10 bases between. DNA of the CDR3: TGCAGCGTTGGACTAGGACTAGCCAAAAACATTCAGTACTTC. It codes for CSVGLGLAKNIQYF.

This clonotype has only a few counts. V is TRBV20-1 and J is TRBJ2-7; perhaps D is TRBD1 or TRBD2 (7 bases each). CDR3 length: 15 amino acids. V was cut by 1 base and J by 4 bases, with 17 bases left in between. The germline V gene has CDR1 DFQATT and CDR2 SNEGSKA (reference sequence). CDR3 nucleotide sequence: TGCAGTGCTAGAGCCCCAGGGGGACTACCGTACGAGCAGTACTTC. Translating gives CSARAPGGLPYEQYF.

This clonotype was picked up a small number of times. The V and J genes are TRBV27 and TRBJ1-1, with TRBD1 as a possible D gene (5 bases). The length of the CDR3 is 17 residues. V dropped 4 bases and J dropped 0 bases, with 18 bases sitting between them. Per germline, CDR1 MNHEY and CDR2 SMNVEV (reference sequence). The chain's CDR3 is CASSSRGFGLMNTEAFF. The CDR3 bases are TGTGCCAGCAGTTCCCGGGGCTTCGGACTCATGAACACTGAAGCTTTCTTT.

The chain uses TRBV10-3 and TRBJ2-1; possible D gene TRBD2, 5 bases. V lost 6 bases and J 7 bases, leaving 10 bases between the germline ends. In germline, CDR1 is ENHRY, CDR2 SYGVKD. CDR3 length: 12 residues. This CDR3 is CAIRSGNNEQFF. CDR3 nucleotides: TGTGCCATCAGGTCCGGGAATAATGAGCAGTTCTTC.

The V gene is TRBV6-1, the J gene TRBJ2-7, with 11 nucleotides matching TRBD1. The junction had 3 bases not matched to a gene; V was cut back by 6 bases and J by 2 bases. The CDR3 is 14 amino acids. CDR1 is MNHNS and CDR2 is SASEGT in the germline V gene. The CDR3 loop reads CASSGTGGTYEQYF. CDR3 sequence (DNA): TGTGCCAGCAGCGGGACAGGGGGGACCTACGAGCAGTACTTC.

This clonotype has just a few counts. In DNA, the CDR3 is TGCGCCAGCAGCTTGGAGCCAGCGGGGGGAGGAGATACGCAGTATTTT. Translation gives CASSLEPAGGGDTQYF. V gene TRBV5-1 combines with J gene TRBJ2-3; 9 nucleotides match TRBD2. This CDR3 has 16 residues. Germline CDR1 is SGHRS and CDR2 is YFSETQ. V shed 0 bases, J shed 5 bases, and the junction held 7 bases outside the gene matches.

This clonotype was detected many times. This chain joins TRBV4-2 and TRBJ2-7, with 8 bases that match TRBD2. Germline trimming cut 4 bases from V and 0 bases from J; bases unmatched to any gene: 5. The germline CDR1 and CDR2 sequences are LGHNA and YNFKEQ. The CDR3 is made up of 15 amino acids. The CDR3 here is CASSPRGGRSYEQYF. The CDR3 DNA sequence: TGTGCCAGCAGCCCTCGGGGGGGCCGCTCCTACGAGCAGTACTTC.

This clonotype was seen only a few times. The genes are TRBV12-3 or TRBV12-4 and TRBJ2-7; TRBD1 might be the D (5 bases). V lost 5 bases, J lost 0 bases, and 17 bases lay in between. The CDR3 has 16 residues. The CDR3 DNA sequence: TGTGCCAGCAGTATTGGACACCCCTTATACTCCTACGAGCAGTACTTC. Encoded protein: CASSIGHPLYSYEQYF.

This clonotype was seen once. V is TRBV5-4 and J is TRBJ2-3, with 9 nucleotides matching TRBD2. The V gene's germline CDR1 is SGHNT and CDR2 YYREEE (reference sequence). There are 15 residues in the CDR3. Germline trimming cut 7 bases from V and 1 base from J; bases unmatched to any gene: 7. CDR3 loop: CASWKSGGRTDTQYF. DNA of the CDR3: TGTGCCAGCTGGAAAAGCGGGGGGCGCACAGATACGCAGTATTTT.

This chain uses TRBV29-1 with TRBJ2-1; D gene uncertain. The CDR3 has 14 residues. The germline V gene has CDR1 SQVTM and CDR2 ANQGSEA. Trimming left V 8 bases short and J 6 bases short, with 20 bases between. The CDR3, as DNA: TGCAGCACCAACCTCCGGGCCCCTTTCAATGAGCAGTTCTTC. Amino acids: CSTNLRAPFNEQFF.

This clonotype has at least ten counts. This rearrangement joins TRBV20-1 to TRBJ1-1; D is undetermined. V dropped 4 bases and J dropped 10 bases, with 19 bases sitting between them. Germline loops: CDR1 DFQATT, CDR2 SNEGSKA (reference sequence). The CDR3 runs 13 residues. The CDR3, as DNA: TGCAGTGCTACGGGTGAGCCGACCAGTAGAGCTTTCTTT. This codes for CSATGEPTSRAFF.

There are a few counts of this clonotype. The rearrangement uses TRBV7-8 and TRBJ2-1, with a weak D call TRBD2 (6 bases). This CDR3 is built from 14 residues. The V gene's germline CDR1 is SGHVS and CDR2 FQNEAQ. The V end lost 3 bases, the J end lost 7 bases, and 13 bases lay between the germline ends. CDR3 residues: CASSLVRERNEQFF. DNA for the CDR3: TGTGCCAGCAGCTTGGTTCGGGAGCGTAATGAGCAGTTCTTC. Complete variable domain (other parts from reference TRBV7-8 and TRBJ2-1): GAGVSQSPRYKVAKRGQDVALRCDPISGHVSLFWYQQALGQGPEFLTYFQNEAQLDKSGLPSDRFFAERPEGSVSTLKIQRTQQEDSAVYLCASSLVRERNEQFFGPGTRLTVL.

This clonotype came up a few times. The chain joins TRBV5-5 to TRBJ2-1; 11 bases agree with TRBD1. The ends lost 2 bases at V and 10 bases at J; junction bases unmatched: 5. CDR1 and CDR2 (germline): SGHKS, YYEKEE (reference sequence). The CDR3 contains 14 residues. CDR3 nucleotide sequence: TGTGCCAGCAGCTTAGGGACAGGGGGTTTGGAGCAGTTCTTC. As protein: CASSLGTGGLEQFF.

This clonotype has just a few counts. The gene calls are TRBV10-3 and TRBJ2-5, with TRBD2 identical over 10 bases. V was clipped by 4 bases and J by 3 bases; unmatched bases: 5. Germline-derived CDR1 and CDR2 are ENHRY and SYGVKD. This CDR3 contains 15 residues. The CDR3 nucleotides read TGTGCCATCAGTGTCACTAGCGGGATTGAAGAGACCCAGTACTTC. This gives the protein CAISVTSGIEETQYF.

This clonotype was seen a handful of times. The rearrangement uses TRBV6-5 and TRBJ1-4; TRBD1 aligns across 8 bases. The germline gives CDR1 MNHEY, CDR2 SVGAGI. The ends lost 3 bases at V and 4 bases at J; junction bases unmatched: 4. CDR3 length equals 15 residues. This chain's CDR3 is CASSYGTGLNEKLFF. In nucleotides, the CDR3 is TGTGCCAGCAGTTATGGGACAGGCCTTAATGAAAAACTGTTTTTT.

This clonotype was recorded a few times. The CDR3 region is CASSPITGRQEWYF. The CDR3 coding sequence is TGTGCCAGCAGTCCAATTACAGGGCGCCAAGAGTGGTATTTT. J is TRBJ2-3 and V is TRBV28; a weak D match, TRBD1 (6 bases). The CDR3 consists of 14 residues. From germline, CDR1 is MDHEN and CDR2 SYDVKM. The V end lost 5 bases, the J end lost 14 bases, and 23 bases lay between the germline ends.

This clonotype was found a few times. The J gene is TRBJ2-7, the V gene TRBV12-3 or TRBV12-4, with 7 bases identical to TRBD1. J was trimmed by 2 bases and V by 3 bases; bases with no gene match: 16. The CDR3 is 18 residues long. The CDR3 sequence: CASSFGSKFGQVPYEQYF. The CDR3 DNA reads as TGTGCCAGCAGTTTCGGGTCGAAGTTTGGACAGGTCCCCTACGAGCAGTACTTC.

This clonotype was found many times. The chain uses TRBV7-9 and TRBJ1-1, with D possibly being TRBD1 (6 bases). Germline values: CDR1 SEHNR, CDR2 FQNEAQ (reference sequence). Trimming left V 5 bases short and J 1 base short, with 14 bases between. This CDR3 is built from 15 residues. This CDR3 reads CASSPSGAANTEAFF. CDR3 DNA sequence: TGTGCCAGCAGCCCCTCAGGGGCCGCGAACACTGAAGCTTTCTTT.

This clonotype was counted between two and nine times. In DNA form, the CDR3 reads TGTGCCAGCAGCCGGACAGGGGTTAACACCGGGGAGCTGTTTTTT. Translated, it gives CASSRTGVNTGELFF. The chain couples TRBV5-5 to TRBJ2-2, with 9 positions matching TRBD1. Losses at the gene ends were 4 bases for V and 2 bases for J; bases not matched to a gene: 3. CDR1 and CDR2 (germline): SGHKS, YYEKEE (reference sequence). The CDR3 is made up of 15 amino acids.

The sample holds one count of this clonotype. This rearrangement joins TRBV29-1 to TRBJ2-1; D possibly uses TRBD1 or TRBD2 (5 bases each). There are 12 residues in the CDR3. Germline values: CDR1 SQVTM, CDR2 ANQGSEA. Trimming took 4 bases from V and 5 from J, leaving 9 bases between them. DNA of the CDR3: TGCAGCGTTGTCCGGGGCCACAATGAGCAGTTCTTC. Its protein product is CSVVRGHNEQFF.

This clonotype was detected a few times. This sequence joins TRBV7-9 and TRBJ2-7, with TRBD2 identical over 8 bases. Trimming removed 5 bases from V and 2 bases from J; junction bases left unmatched: 8. The length of the CDR3 is 15 residues. Looked up from germline, CDR1 is SEHNR and CDR2 is FQNEAQ (reference sequence). In nucleotides, the CDR3 is TGTGCCAGCAGCCCCCAGGGACTAGAAACCTACGAGCAGTACTTC. Residues: CASSPQGLETYEQYF.